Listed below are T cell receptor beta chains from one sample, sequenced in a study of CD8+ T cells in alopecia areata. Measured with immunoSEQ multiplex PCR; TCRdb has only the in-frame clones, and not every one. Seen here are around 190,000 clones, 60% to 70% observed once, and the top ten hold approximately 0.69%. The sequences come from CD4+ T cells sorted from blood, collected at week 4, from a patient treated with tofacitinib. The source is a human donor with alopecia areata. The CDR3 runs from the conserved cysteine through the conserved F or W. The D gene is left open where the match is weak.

CDR3 protein: CASSVTDATNEKLFF
D gene: -
J gene: TRBJ1-4
V gene: TRBV9

CDR3 protein: CASSADSWGETQYF
D gene: -
J gene: TRBJ2-5
V gene: TRBV5-1

CDR3 protein: CASSLDLPGETQYF
D gene: -
J gene: TRBJ2-5
V gene: TRBV5-1

CDR3 protein: CASSLDPDRGTYEQYF
D gene: TRBD1
J gene: TRBJ2-7
V gene: TRBV7-2

CDR3 protein: CASSQSPGLKETQYF
D gene: -
J gene: TRBJ2-5
V gene: TRBV23-1

CDR3 protein: CASRPLDRERETQYF
D gene: TRBD1
J gene: TRBJ2-5
V gene: TRBV2

CDR3 protein: CSVYWGDREYF
D gene: TRBD1
J gene: TRBJ2-5
V gene: TRBV29-1

CDR3 protein: CASSQISGEETQYF
D gene: -
J gene: TRBJ2-5
V gene: TRBV4-2

CDR3 protein: CSACTEAEQYF
D gene: -
J gene: TRBJ2-7
V gene: TRBV29-1

CDR3 protein: CAISEEGNYYEQYF
D gene: -
J gene: TRBJ2-7
V gene: TRBV10-3

CDR3 protein: CASSPLTGKVFF
D gene: -
J gene: TRBJ2-1
V gene: TRBV5-4

CDR3 protein: CASSGTSGTRDTQYF
D gene: TRBD2
J gene: TRBJ2-3
V gene: TRBV6-5

CDR3 protein: CASSAGLAAGAGELFF
D gene: TRBD2
J gene: TRBJ2-2
V gene: TRBV7-9

CDR3 protein: CASRPRGGGTEAFF
D gene: TRBD1
J gene: TRBJ1-1
V gene: TRBV7-2

CDR3 protein: CASSGDSPDQPQHF
D gene: TRBD1
J gene: TRBJ1-5
V gene: TRBV2

CDR3 protein: CSTDRDESGYTF
D gene: TRBD1
J gene: TRBJ1-2
V gene: TRBV29-1

CDR3 protein: CASSQVRGREYGYTF
D gene: -
J gene: TRBJ1-2
V gene: TRBV4-2

CDR3 protein: CASSQGLAGGQETQYF
D gene: TRBD2
J gene: TRBJ2-5
V gene: TRBV4-1

CDR3 protein: CASSESGLSYNEQFF
D gene: -
J gene: TRBJ2-1
V gene: TRBV6-1

CDR3 protein: CSVVGTENYGYTF
D gene: -
J gene: TRBJ1-2
V gene: TRBV29-1

CDR3 protein: CASRQGDHEQYF
D gene: TRBD1
J gene: TRBJ2-7
V gene: TRBV27

CDR3 protein: CSPLENTEAFF
D gene: -
J gene: TRBJ1-1
V gene: TRBV20-1

CDR3 protein: CASSEGLAEAQQFF
D gene: TRBD2
J gene: TRBJ2-1
V gene: TRBV9